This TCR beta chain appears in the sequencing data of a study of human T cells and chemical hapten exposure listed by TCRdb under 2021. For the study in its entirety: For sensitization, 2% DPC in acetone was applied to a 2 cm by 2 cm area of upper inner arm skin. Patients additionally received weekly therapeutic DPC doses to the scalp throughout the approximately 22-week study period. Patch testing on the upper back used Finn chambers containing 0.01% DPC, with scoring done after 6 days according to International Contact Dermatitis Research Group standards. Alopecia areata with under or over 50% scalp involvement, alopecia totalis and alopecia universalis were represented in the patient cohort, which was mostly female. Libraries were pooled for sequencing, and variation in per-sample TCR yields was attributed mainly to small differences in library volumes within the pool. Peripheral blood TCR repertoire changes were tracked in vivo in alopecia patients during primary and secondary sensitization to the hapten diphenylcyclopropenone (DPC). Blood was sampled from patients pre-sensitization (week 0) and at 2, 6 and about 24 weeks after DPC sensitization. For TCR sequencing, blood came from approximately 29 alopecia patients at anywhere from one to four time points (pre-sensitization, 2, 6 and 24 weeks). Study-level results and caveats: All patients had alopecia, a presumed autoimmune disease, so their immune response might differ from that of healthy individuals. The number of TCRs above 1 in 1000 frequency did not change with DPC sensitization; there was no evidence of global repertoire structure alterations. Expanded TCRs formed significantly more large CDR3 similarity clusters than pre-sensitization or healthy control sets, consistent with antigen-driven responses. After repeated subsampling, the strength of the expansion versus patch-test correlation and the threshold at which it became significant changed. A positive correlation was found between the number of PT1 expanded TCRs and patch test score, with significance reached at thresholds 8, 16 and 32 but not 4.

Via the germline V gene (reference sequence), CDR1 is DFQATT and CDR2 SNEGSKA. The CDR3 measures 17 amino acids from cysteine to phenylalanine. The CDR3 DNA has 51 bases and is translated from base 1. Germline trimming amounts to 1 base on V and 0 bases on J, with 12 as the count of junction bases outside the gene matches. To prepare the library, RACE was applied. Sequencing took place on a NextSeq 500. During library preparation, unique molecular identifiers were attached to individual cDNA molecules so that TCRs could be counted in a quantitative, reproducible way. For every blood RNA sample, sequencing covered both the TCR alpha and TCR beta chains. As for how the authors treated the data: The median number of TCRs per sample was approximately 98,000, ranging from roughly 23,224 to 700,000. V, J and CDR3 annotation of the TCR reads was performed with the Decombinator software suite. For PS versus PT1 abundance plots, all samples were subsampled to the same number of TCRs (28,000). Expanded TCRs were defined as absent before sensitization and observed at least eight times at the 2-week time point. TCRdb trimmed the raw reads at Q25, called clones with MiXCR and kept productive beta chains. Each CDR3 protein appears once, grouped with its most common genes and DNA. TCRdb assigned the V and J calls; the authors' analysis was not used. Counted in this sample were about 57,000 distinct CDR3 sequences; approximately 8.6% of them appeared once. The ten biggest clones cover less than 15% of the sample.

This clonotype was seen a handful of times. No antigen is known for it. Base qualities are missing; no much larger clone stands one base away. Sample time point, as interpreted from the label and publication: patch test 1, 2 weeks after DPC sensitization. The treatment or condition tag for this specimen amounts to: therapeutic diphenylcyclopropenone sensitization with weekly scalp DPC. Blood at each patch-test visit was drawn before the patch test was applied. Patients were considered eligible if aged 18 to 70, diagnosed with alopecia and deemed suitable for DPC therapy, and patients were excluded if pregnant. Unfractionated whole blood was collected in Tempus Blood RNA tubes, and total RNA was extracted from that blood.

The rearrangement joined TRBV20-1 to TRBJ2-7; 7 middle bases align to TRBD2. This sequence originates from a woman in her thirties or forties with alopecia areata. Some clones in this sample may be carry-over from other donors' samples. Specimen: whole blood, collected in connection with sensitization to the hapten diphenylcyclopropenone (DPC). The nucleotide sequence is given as TGCAGTGCTAGAGCGGAGTTTAGTGGGGGGGACTCCTACGAGCAGTACTTC. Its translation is CSARAEFSGGDSYEQYF.